This is a list of T cell receptor beta chains from one sample in a study of control samples from healthy donors and cancer patients. TCRdb's table, derived via immunoSEQ multiplex PCR, lists solely in-frame clones and lacks some. The sample includes 120,000 or so clones, 88% of them seen just once. Sequencing used PBMCs. Every receptor here comes from a woman aged 55-70 years with lung cancer. Each CDR3 is given with its conserved first and last residue. Fields, in order: V gene, D gene, clone size, J gene, CDR3 protein, CDR3 DNA. The D gene is left open where the match is weak. Only part of the rows carry a size: once, few, many, or a class if the clone is expanded.

V gene: TRBV12-3/TRBV12-4; D gene: -; clone size: -; J gene: TRBJ2-7; CDR3 protein: CASSTLEGEQYF; CDR3 DNA: TGTGCCAGCAGTACCTTGGAGGGGGAGCAGTACTTC
V gene: TRBV27; D gene: -; clone size: -; J gene: TRBJ1-5; CDR3 protein: CASSSTGGQPQHF; CDR3 DNA: TGTGCCAGCAGTTCTACAGGCGGGCAGCCCCAGCATTTT
V gene: TRBV18; D gene: -; clone size: -; J gene: TRBJ1-2; CDR3 protein: CASSPRQDGDGYTF; CDR3 DNA: TGTGCCAGCTCACCACGACAGGACGGAGATGGCTACACCTTC
V gene: TRBV12-5; D gene: -; clone size: -; J gene: TRBJ1-4; CDR3 protein: CASGLVQGHPNEKLFF; CDR3 DNA: TGTGCTAGTGGTTTGGTACAGGGACACCCTAATGAAAAACTGTTTTTT
V gene: TRBV14; D gene: -; clone size: -; J gene: TRBJ2-7; CDR3 protein: CASSLGWTASEQYF; CDR3 DNA: TGTGCCAGCAGCCTCGGGTGGACCGCCTCCGAGCAGTACTTC
V gene: TRBV28; D gene: -; clone size: -; J gene: TRBJ1-4; CDR3 protein: CASSLRVNEKLFF; CDR3 DNA: TGTGCCAGCAGTTTGCGGGTTAATGAAAAACTGTTTTTT
V gene: TRBV5-1; D gene: TRBD1; clone size: -; J gene: TRBJ2-7; CDR3 protein: CASSDRRQGSLGEQYF; CDR3 DNA: TGCGCCAGCAGCGATCGTCGACAGGGGTCTCTTGGGGAGCAGTACTTC
V gene: TRBV3-1/TRBV3-2; D gene: TRBD2; clone size: -; J gene: TRBJ2-2; CDR3 protein: CASSHWGGGNTGELFF; CDR3 DNA: TGTGCCAGCAGCCATTGGGGCGGGGGTAACACCGGGGAGCTGTTTTTT
V gene: TRBV4-1; D gene: TRBD2; clone size: -; J gene: TRBJ2-1; CDR3 protein: CASSQRGASGGFEQFF; CDR3 DNA: TGCGCCAGCAGCCAAAGGGGGGCTAGCGGGGGGTTTGAGCAGTTCTTC
V gene: TRBV24-1; D gene: TRBD2; clone size: -; J gene: TRBJ2-1; CDR3 protein: CATSDWLAGYNEQFF; CDR3 DNA: TGTGCCACCAGTGATTGGCTAGCGGGATACAATGAGCAGTTCTTC
V gene: TRBV29-1; D gene: -; clone size: -; J gene: TRBJ2-7; CDR3 protein: CSVEDSSYEQYF; CDR3 DNA: TGCAGCGTTGAAGACAGCTCCTACGAGCAGTACTTC
V gene: TRBV7-9; D gene: TRBD1; clone size: -; J gene: TRBJ2-5; CDR3 protein: CASSSIGTLTGGTETQYF; CDR3 DNA: TGTGCCAGCAGCTCTATAGGAACCCTGACAGGGGGCACAGAGACCCAGTACTTC
V gene: TRBV2; D gene: -; clone size: -; J gene: TRBJ1-6; CDR3 protein: CASSQGTSAYGSPLHF; CDR3 DNA: TGTGCCAGCAGCCAAGGGACCTCAGCGTATGGTTCACCCCTCCACTTT
V gene: TRBV3-1/TRBV3-2; D gene: TRBD1; clone size: -; J gene: TRBJ1-1; CDR3 protein: CASSQDSRDRGAEAFF; CDR3 DNA: TGTGCCAGCAGCCAAGACTCCCGGGACAGGGGGGCTGAAGCTTTCTTT
V gene: TRBV5-1; D gene: -; clone size: once; J gene: TRBJ1-2; CDR3 protein: CASSLDRLYGYTF; CDR3 DNA: TGCGCCAGCAGCTTGGACAGACTCTATGGCTACACCTTC
V gene: TRBV27; D gene: TRBD2; clone size: -; J gene: TRBJ2-7; CDR3 protein: CASSSLYSGRAYEQYF; CDR3 DNA: TGTGCCAGCAGTTCCCTCTATAGCGGGAGGGCCTACGAGCAGTACTTC
V gene: TRBV9; D gene: TRBD1; clone size: -; J gene: TRBJ2-2; CDR3 protein: CASTLGTEQNTGELFF; CDR3 DNA: TGTGCCAGCACCTTGGGGACAGAGCAGAACACCGGGGAGCTGTTTTTT
V gene: TRBV5-1; D gene: TRBD1; clone size: -; J gene: TRBJ1-2; CDR3 protein: CASSRWTGDIVQYGYTF; CDR3 DNA: TGCGCCAGCAGCCGGTGGACAGGGGATATAGTACAATATGGCTACACCTTC
V gene: TRBV19; D gene: -; clone size: -; J gene: TRBJ2-3; CDR3 protein: CASKEQPSTDTQYF; CDR3 DNA: TGTGCCAGTAAGGAGCAACCGAGCACAGATACGCAGTATTTT
V gene: TRBV27; D gene: -; clone size: -; J gene: TRBJ1-3; CDR3 protein: CASSLMPLNVGNTIYF; CDR3 DNA: TGTGCCAGCAGTTTAATGCCCCTGAACGTTGGAAACACCATATATTTT
V gene: TRBV11-3; D gene: TRBD2; clone size: once; J gene: TRBJ2-3; CDR3 protein: CASSLSGGGDTQYF; CDR3 DNA: TGTGCCAGCAGCTTAAGTGGCGGGGGGGATACGCAGTATTTT
V gene: TRBV6-5; D gene: -; clone size: -; J gene: TRBJ2-7; CDR3 protein: CASRYLQASSYEQYF; CDR3 DNA: TGTGCCAGCAGATACTTACAGGCTAGCTCCTACGAGCAGTACTTC
V gene: TRBV5-4; D gene: -; clone size: -; J gene: TRBJ2-3; CDR3 protein: CASSLGTFPSTDTQYF; CDR3 DNA: TGTGCCAGCAGCTTAGGGACATTTCCTAGCACAGATACGCAGTATTTT
V gene: TRBV6-5; D gene: TRBD1; clone size: -; J gene: TRBJ1-3; CDR3 protein: CASRATGVNTIYF; CDR3 DNA: TGTGCCAGCAGGGCCACAGGGGTGAACACCATATATTTT
V gene: TRBV15; D gene: TRBD1; clone size: -; J gene: TRBJ1-1; CDR3 protein: CATSRLGPGQSLLNTEAFF; CDR3 DNA: TGTGCCACCAGCCGACTCGGACCGGGACAGAGCCTTTTGAACACTGAAGCTTTCTTT
V gene: TRBV6-2/TRBV6-3; D gene: TRBD1; clone size: -; J gene: TRBJ2-5; CDR3 protein: CASSSGQAGEETQYF; CDR3 DNA: TGTGCCAGCAGTAGCGGACAGGCGGGCGAAGAGACCCAGTACTTC
V gene: TRBV6-5; D gene: -; clone size: once; J gene: TRBJ1-1; CDR3 protein: CASSLTGTINVAEAFF; CDR3 DNA: TGTGCCAGCAGTTTAACCGGGACGATTAATGTCGCTGAAGCTTTCTTT
V gene: TRBV5-1; D gene: -; clone size: -; J gene: TRBJ1-5; CDR3 protein: CASSLEGGSNQPQHF; CDR3 DNA: TGCGCCAGCAGCTTGGAGGGGGGAAGCAATCAGCCCCAGCATTTT
V gene: TRBV6-5; D gene: -; clone size: -; J gene: TRBJ1-5; CDR3 protein: CASSFSASNQPQHF; CDR3 DNA: TGTGCCAGCAGCTTCTCGGCGAGCAATCAGCCCCAGCATTTT
V gene: TRBV6-5; D gene: -; clone size: -; J gene: TRBJ2-7; CDR3 protein: CASSPLQNYEQYF; CDR3 DNA: TGTGCCAGCAGCCCCCTACAGAACTACGAGCAGTACTTC
V gene: TRBV5-1; D gene: -; clone size: -; J gene: TRBJ1-1; CDR3 protein: CASSLYHTALNTEAFF; CDR3 DNA: TGCGCCAGCAGCTTGTATCACACAGCTCTGAACACTGAAGCTTTCTTT
V gene: TRBV7-2; D gene: -; clone size: once; J gene: TRBJ2-3; CDR3 protein: CASSSRQIKMADTQYF; CDR3 DNA: TGTGCCAGCAGCTCCCGACAGATTAAGATGGCAGATACGCAGTATTTT
V gene: TRBV5-1; D gene: -; clone size: once; J gene: TRBJ1-1; CDR3 protein: CASSTDRINTEAFF; CDR3 DNA: TGCGCCAGCAGCACCGACAGGATCAACACTGAAGCTTTCTTT
V gene: TRBV12-3/TRBV12-4; D gene: -; clone size: -; J gene: TRBJ1-1; CDR3 protein: CASSFMNTEAFF; CDR3 DNA: TGTGCCAGCAGTTTCATGAACACTGAAGCTTTCTTT
V gene: TRBV9; D gene: TRBD1; clone size: -; J gene: TRBJ2-7; CDR3 protein: CASSAGTGGEAGEQYF; CDR3 DNA: TGTGCCAGCAGCGCGGGGACAGGGGGCGAGGCCGGGGAGCAGTACTTC
V gene: TRBV7-9; D gene: TRBD2; clone size: -; J gene: TRBJ2-7; CDR3 protein: CASSPGLAGAYEQYF; CDR3 DNA: TGTGCCAGCAGCCCTGGACTAGCGGGGGCCTACGAGCAGTACTTC
V gene: TRBV9; D gene: -; clone size: -; J gene: TRBJ2-7; CDR3 protein: CASSVGGQEAYEQYF; CDR3 DNA: TGTGCCAGCAGCGTAGGCGGTCAGGAAGCCTACGAGCAGTACTTC
V gene: TRBV6-5; D gene: TRBD1; clone size: -; J gene: TRBJ2-7; CDR3 protein: CASSSQGATYEQYF; CDR3 DNA: TGTGCCAGCAGTTCGCAGGGGGCGACCTACGAGCAGTACTTC
V gene: TRBV7-9; D gene: TRBD2; clone size: -; J gene: TRBJ2-1; CDR3 protein: CATGTSGGNEQFF; CDR3 DNA: TGTGCCACCGGGACTAGCGGTGGTAATGAGCAGTTCTTC
V gene: TRBV5-4; D gene: TRBD1; clone size: -; J gene: TRBJ1-2; CDR3 protein: CASSLQGALYGYTF; CDR3 DNA: TGTGCCAGCAGCTTGCAGGGGGCCCTCTATGGCTACACCTTC
V gene: TRBV9; D gene: TRBD1; clone size: -; J gene: TRBJ2-5; CDR3 protein: CASSVQGVSQETQYF; CDR3 DNA: TGTGCCAGCAGCGTACAGGGGGTGTCTCAAGAGACCCAGTACTTC
V gene: TRBV28; D gene: -; clone size: -; J gene: TRBJ1-5; CDR3 protein: CASSFPNQPQHF; CDR3 DNA: TGTGCCAGCAGTTTCCCAAATCAGCCCCAGCATTTT
V gene: TRBV18; D gene: TRBD1; clone size: once; J gene: TRBJ1-1; CDR3 protein: CASSLRVDRGTEAFF; CDR3 DNA: TGTGCCAGCTCACTCAGGGTTGACAGGGGGACTGAAGCTTTCTTT
V gene: TRBV6-2/TRBV6-3; D gene: -; clone size: few; J gene: TRBJ1-5; CDR3 protein: CASSYAKGPNQPQHF; CDR3 DNA: TGTGCCAGCAGTTATGCGAAGGGACCTAATCAGCCCCAGCATTTT
V gene: TRBV7-9; D gene: TRBD2; clone size: once; J gene: TRBJ2-1; CDR3 protein: CASSFSGRFYNEQFF; CDR3 DNA: TGTGCCAGCAGCTTTAGCGGGAGATTTTACAATGAGCAGTTCTTC
V gene: TRBV7-7; D gene: -; clone size: -; J gene: TRBJ2-3; CDR3 protein: CASSPGYSGTDTQYF; CDR3 DNA: TGTGCTAGCAGCCCAGGGTACTCCGGCACAGATACGCAGTATTTT
V gene: TRBV12-3/TRBV12-4; D gene: -; clone size: -; J gene: TRBJ2-5; CDR3 protein: CASRARTETQYF; CDR3 DNA: TGTGCCAGCAGGGCCCGGACGGAGACCCAGTACTTC
V gene: TRBV23-1; D gene: -; clone size: -; J gene: TRBJ1-2; CDR3 protein: CASSQSADGYTF; CDR3 DNA: TGCGCCAGCAGTCAATCTGCAGATGGCTACACCTTC
V gene: TRBV7-3; D gene: -; clone size: -; J gene: TRBJ2-2; CDR3 protein: CASSLAPTTTGELFF; CDR3 DNA: TGTGCCAGCAGTTTAGCGCCGACGACCACCGGGGAGCTGTTTTTT
V gene: TRBV19; D gene: -; clone size: -; J gene: TRBJ1-5; CDR3 protein: CASGYRDLYSNQPQHF; CDR3 DNA: TGTGCCAGTGGTTACCGGGACCTATATAGCAATCAGCCCCAGCATTTT
V gene: TRBV27; D gene: -; clone size: -; J gene: TRBJ2-6; CDR3 protein: CASSLRVSGANVLTF; CDR3 DNA: TGTGCCAGCAGTTTACGGGTCTCTGGGGCCAACGTCCTGACTTTC
V gene: TRBV11-2; D gene: TRBD2; clone size: -; J gene: TRBJ2-7; CDR3 protein: CASSLATGGGYEQYF; CDR3 DNA: TGTGCCAGCAGCTTAGCCACCGGGGGGGGTTACGAGCAGTACTTC
V gene: TRBV6-5; D gene: TRBD1; clone size: -; J gene: TRBJ1-2; CDR3 protein: CASMGTELYGYTF; CDR3 DNA: TGTGCCAGCATGGGGACAGAGCTCTATGGCTACACCTTC
V gene: TRBV12-3/TRBV12-4; D gene: -; clone size: -; J gene: TRBJ1-1; CDR3 protein: CASTLREDTEAFF; CDR3 DNA: TGTGCCAGCACCCTCAGGGAGGACACTGAAGCTTTCTTT
V gene: TRBV6-2/TRBV6-3; D gene: -; clone size: -; J gene: TRBJ1-6; CDR3 protein: CASSPEISYNSPLHF; CDR3 DNA: TGTGCCAGCAGTCCCGAAATATCCTATAATTCACCCCTCCACTTT